These 24 T cell receptor beta chains were all obtained from the same sample, sequenced in a study of T cells after yellow fever vaccination. MiXCR was run by TCRdb on the 5' RACE reads, yielding one entry per CDR3 protein. The table includes roughly 520,000 distinct CDR3 sequences, roughly 22% detected once. Material: PBMCs, obtained 21 days after the first yellow fever vaccination. The receptors come from a man aged 18 to 35 who received the YFV17D yellow fever vaccine.

The chain recombines TRBV7-4 with TRBJ1-5; 8 bases line up with TRBD1. The CDR3 covers 15 residues. V was clipped by 2 bases and J by 6 bases; unmatched bases: 6. Germline V gene sequence: CDR1 SGHVT, CDR2 SQSDAQ. CDR3 nucleotide sequence: TGTGCCAGCAGCTTATCTGGACAGGGCAGTCAGCCCCAGCATTTT. Residues: CASSLSGQGSQPQHF. Combining the CDR3 with reference TRBV7-4 and TRBJ1-5 gives the whole variable domain GAGVSQSPRYKVAKRGRDVALRCDSISGHVTLYWYRQTLGQGSEVLTYSQSDAQRDKSGRPSGRFSAERPERSVSTLKIQRTEQGDSAVYLCASSLSGQGSQPQHFGDGTRLSIL.

V and J are TRBV5-1 and TRBJ2-2, with a weak D call TRBD1 (6 bases). Germline CDR1 reads SGHRS; CDR2 reads YFSETQ. V lost 4 bases and J 2 bases, leaving 12 bases between the germline ends. The CDR3 contains 15 residues. The CDR3 spells CASSHDRFNTGELFF. In DNA form, the CDR3 reads TGCGCCAGCAGCCATGACAGGTTCAACACCGGGGAGCTGTTTTTT. Together with reference TRBV5-1 and TRBJ2-2, the CDR3 gives the full variable domain: KAGVTQTPRYLIKTRGQQVTLSCSPISGHRSVSWYQQTPGQGLQFLFEYFSETQRNKGNFPGRFSGRQFSNSRSEMNVSTLELGDSALYLCASSHDRFNTGELFFGEGSRLTVL.

This clonotype has more than one count but fewer than ten. The genes are TRBV19 and TRBJ2-7; weak D call: TRBD1 (5 bases). Trimming cost V 4 bases and J 3 bases, with 10 bases left between them. Looked up from germline, CDR1 is LNHDA and CDR2 is SQIVND (reference sequence). CDR3 length equals 13 residues. The CDR3 spells CASSNRLNYEQYV. DNA for the CDR3: TGTGCCAGTAGTAACAGGCTGAACTACGAGCAGTACGTC.

This clonotype occurred a few times. The CDR3 region has the DNA TGCAGTGCGAAGAAGGGCGCGGGAAGAGATACGCAGTATTTT. This codes for CSAKKGAGRDTQYF. J is TRBJ2-3 and V is TRBV20-1; tentatively, D is TRBD2 (6 bases). V lost 6 bases, J lost 5 bases, and 18 bases lay in between. The CDR3 covers 14 residues. Germline assignment: CDR1 DFQATT and CDR2 SNEGSKA (reference sequence).

The chain joins TRBV19 to TRBJ2-3; 9 bases are shared with TRBD1. Trimming took 6 bases from V and 2 from J; bases not matched to a gene: 15. This CDR3 contains 18 residues. Germline V gives CDR1 LNHDA, CDR2 SQIVND (reference sequence). The chain's CDR3 is CASSINGTGTNITDTQYF. The CDR3 DNA is TGTGCCAGTAGCATCAATGGGACAGGGACAAATATCACAGATACGCAGTATTTT.

The CDR3 DNA is TGTGCCACCCGGGACAGGGGTTTTCATCTGGGTGAAAAACTGTTTTTT. This gives the protein CATRDRGFHLGEKLFF. The chain employs TRBV19 and TRBJ1-4; 10 nucleotides agree with TRBD1. In germline, CDR1 is LNHDA, CDR2 SQIVND (reference sequence). The trim removed 10 bases at V and 7 bases at J, leaving 15 bases unmatched. The CDR3 runs to 16 residues. The variable domain in full, completed from reference TRBV19 and TRBJ1-4, reads DGGITQSPKYLFRKEGQNVTLSCEQNLNHDAMYWYRQDPGQGLRLIYYSQIVNDFQKGDIAEGYSVSREKKESFPLTVTSAQKNPTAFYLCATRDRGFHLGEKLFFGSGTQLSVL.

The chain couples TRBV3-1 to TRBJ2-3; D is possibly TRBD2 (6 bases). Germline V lookup: CDR1 LGHDT, CDR2 YNNKEL (reference sequence). The V and J ends lost 2 bases and 2 bases respectively, with 11 bases between them. This CDR3 has 15 amino acids. The chain's CDR3 is CASSQSGLFTDTQYF. DNA for the CDR3: TGTGCCAGCAGCCAAAGTGGACTATTCACAGATACGCAGTATTTT.

This clonotype was detected a few times. The V gene is TRBV20-1, the J gene TRBJ2-7; D is possibly TRBD2 (7 bases). V gave up 1 base and J gave up 7 bases, with 20 bases separating them. This CDR3 is 15 amino acids long. Germline lookup yields CDR1 DFQATT and CDR2 SNEGSKA (reference sequence). This CDR3 is CSARGGGTQSEEQYF. As DNA, the CDR3 is TGCAGTGCTAGAGGGGGGGGGACACAATCGGAAGAGCAGTACTTC.

Only a few counts were recorded for this clonotype. The V and J genes are TRBV5-4 and TRBJ1-1; 8 bases are shared with TRBD1. The CDR3 sequence is 14 residues long. The trim removed 5 bases at V and 4 bases at J, leaving 7 bases unmatched. In germline, CDR1 is SGHNT, CDR2 YYREEE (reference sequence). CDR3 protein: CASSYMTGATEAFF. The DNA for the CDR3 is TGTGCCAGCAGTTACATGACAGGGGCCACTGAAGCTTTCTTT. The entire variable domain, with the rest obtained from reference TRBV5-4 and TRBJ1-1, is as follows: ETGVTQSPTHLIKTRGQQVTLRCSSQSGHNTVSWYQQALGQGPQFIFQYYREEENGRGNFPPRFSGLQFPNYSSELNVNALELDDSALYLCASSYMTGATEAFFGQGTRLTVV.

This clonotype showed up just a few times. The chain recombines TRBV19 with TRBJ2-3; D unclear. The CDR3 extends over 14 amino acids. Between the trimmed V and J ends, which lost 5 bases and 3 bases, there was a span of 12 bases. CDR1 is LNHDA and CDR2 is SQIVND in the germline V gene (reference sequence). The chain's CDR3 is CASSLQVTTDTQYF. The CDR3 DNA reads as TGTGCCAGTAGTCTCCAGGTAACGACAGATACGCAGTATTTT.

This clonotype was counted only a few times. The rearrangement uses TRBV4-1 and TRBJ2-7, with D tentatively TRBD2 (5 bases). Per the germline V gene, CDR1 is MGHRA and CDR2 is YSYEKL. CDR3 length equals 15 residues. V lost 4 bases to trimming and J lost 0 bases, with 13 bases between them. The CDR3 region is CASSPSDWSSYEQYF. CDR3 bases: TGCGCCAGCAGCCCTTCGGACTGGAGCTCCTACGAGCAGTACTTC.

This clonotype has more than one count but fewer than ten. V gene TRBV9 combines with J gene TRBJ1-3; maybe TRBD1 (5 bases). Germline V gene sequence: CDR1 SGDLS, CDR2 YYNGEE. The CDR3 sequence is 16 residues long. V dropped 3 bases and J dropped 8 bases, with 21 bases sitting between them. CDR3 sequence (DNA): TGTGCCAGCAGCGCAGAGGGGAGGGCAGCCGGGGACACCATATATTTT. It translates to CASSAEGRAAGDTIYF.

This clonotype has ten or more counts. The rearrangement joins TRBV7-7 to TRBJ2-7, with 8 nucleotides matching TRBD1. The CDR3 consists of 15 residues. In germline, CDR1 is SSHAT, CDR2 FNYEAQ (reference sequence). CDR3 sequence reads: CASRNTGGSSYEQYV. The CDR3 nucleotides read TGTGCTAGCAGAAATACAGGGGGTAGCTCCTACGAGCAGTACGTC.

This chain uses TRBV2 with TRBJ2-2; 8 bases match TRBD2. Losses at the gene ends were 3 bases for V and 6 bases for J; bases not matched to a gene: 3. Germline loops: CDR1 SNHLY, CDR2 FYNNEI. The CDR3 loop spans 14 amino acids. Here the CDR3 DNA reads TGTGCCAGCAGTGATGAGCGGGGGTCCGGGGAGCTGTTTTTT. Translation gives CASSDERGSGELFF.

The J gene is TRBJ2-5, the V gene TRBV4-3; TRBD2 agrees at 9 bases. The germline gives CDR1 LGHNA, CDR2 YSLEER. This CDR3 is 13 amino acids long. V trimming: 1 base; J trimming: 10 bases; junction bases outside the gene matches: 4. Written as DNA, the CDR3 is TGCGCCAGCAGCCAAGCCCTAGCGGGGATCCAGTACTTC. It is translated as CASSQALAGIQYF.

The count of this clonotype is one. The chain links TRBV15 to TRBJ2-1, with D maybe TRBD2 (5 bases). Trimming took 5 bases from V and 0 from J, leaving 11 bases between them. There are 15 residues in the CDR3. The V gene's germline CDR1 is LNHNV and CDR2 YYDKDF (reference sequence). The CDR3 DNA is TGTGCCACCAGCCCCGGGATAAGCTCCTACAATGAGCAGTTCTTC. Protein: CATSPGISSYNEQFF. Full variable domain (missing parts from reference TRBV15 and TRBJ2-1): DAMVIQNPRYQVTQFGKPVTLSCSQTLNHNVMYWYQQKSSQAPKLLFHYYDKDFNNEADTPDNFQSRRPNTSFCFLDIRSPGLGDTAMYLCATSPGISSYNEQFFGPGTRLTVL.

CDR3 region: CASSPIGQPASYEQYF. The CDR3 region has the DNA TGTGCCAGCAGTCCCATCGGGCAGCCCGCCTCCTACGAGCAGTACTTC. The rearrangement joins TRBV27 to TRBJ2-7; unclear D gene. Germline V CDR1 and CDR2: MNHEY, SMNVEV (reference sequence). Trimming cost V 5 bases and J 0 bases, with 17 bases left between them. The CDR3 is 16 residues long.

A few counts support this clonotype. CDR3 loop: CASSYLRTSGNQPQHF. The CDR3 region has the DNA TGTGCCAGCAGTTACCTCCGGACATCGGGCAATCAGCCCCAGCATTTT. The chain is built from TRBV6-2 or TRBV6-3 and TRBJ1-5; D possibly corresponds to TRBD1 (5 bases). V dropped 2 bases and J dropped 2 bases, with 13 bases sitting between them. In germline, CDR1 is MNHEY, CDR2 SVGEGT. The CDR3 is made up of 16 amino acids.

There are a few counts of this clonotype. This chain joins TRBV2 and TRBJ2-7; possible D gene TRBD2, 6 bases. Looked up from germline, CDR1 is SNHLY and CDR2 is FYNNEI. V shed 6 bases and J shed 5 bases, with 8 bases lying between them. The CDR3 extends over 11 amino acids. The CDR3 here is CASRGGHEQYF. The DNA of the CDR3 is TGTGCCAGCAGGGGGGGTCACGAGCAGTACTTC.

This clonotype was found a few times. This chain joins TRBV15 and TRBJ2-5, with D hard to call. CDR3 length: 15 amino acids. Trimming stripped 4 bases from V and 5 bases from J, with 17 bases between. In germline, CDR1 is LNHNV, CDR2 YYDKDF (reference sequence). For the CDR3, the DNA is TGTGCCACCAGCACCGAGGCGCGGAATAGGGAGACCCAGTACTTC. This gives the protein CATSTEARNRETQYF.

This clonotype was counted between two and nine times. The rearrangement uses TRBV12-3 or TRBV12-4 and TRBJ2-2; D unclear. V was cut by 5 bases and J by 7 bases, with 11 bases left in between. The CDR3 sequence is 13 residues long. The CDR3 nucleotides read TGTGCCAGCAGTCGCCCCGGCGGCGGGGAGCTGTTTTTT. Protein: CASSRPGGGELFF.

V is TRBV19 and J is TRBJ2-5; 7 bases fit TRBD2. Germline CDR1 reads LNHDA; CDR2 reads SQIVND (reference sequence). CDR3 length: 18 amino acids. The ends lost 4 bases at V and 2 bases at J; junction bases unmatched: 16. The CDR3 here is CASSRRFDSLAEQETQYF. The CDR3 region has the DNA TGTGCCAGTAGTAGACGATTTGACAGTCTAGCGGAACAAGAGACCCAGTACTTC.

The sample holds a few counts of this clonotype. The rearrangement uses TRBV3-1 and TRBJ1-6; 7 bases match TRBD1. V trimming: 1 base; J trimming: 13 bases; junction bases outside the gene matches: 10. The CDR3 is 15 residues long. Germline CDR1 and CDR2: LGHDT and YNNKEL (reference sequence). The CDR3 loop is CASSQVGQPFVPLHF. The CDR3 DNA reads as TGTGCCAGCAGCCAAGTGGGACAGCCGTTTGTCCCCCTCCACTTT.

This clonotype was observed a few times. J is TRBJ2-1 and V is TRBV4-3, with a tentative D call TRBD1 (5 bases). Germline V gene lookup returns CDR1 LGHNA and CDR2 YSLEER. Trimming pared 0 bases from V and 6 bases from J, leaving 12 bases between. This CDR3 contains 15 residues. The CDR3 spells CASSQEPDSINEQFF. The DNA for the CDR3 is TGCGCCAGCAGCCAAGAGCCTGACAGTATCAATGAGCAGTTCTTC.